The TCR beta chain described here comes from a study of cytomegalovirus exposure and HLA in healthy donors. Findings of the study overall: The classifier was said to identify cytomegalovirus status with high specificity and sensitivity. According to a later analysis, TCR clusters from the first cohort tended to co-occur in the 100 to 150 validation repertoires. TCR beta chains numbering roughly 150 were designated cytomegalovirus-associated.

Germline values: CDR1 SGHDT, CDR2 YYEEEE. The CDR3 extends over 18 amino acids. With 0 bases clipped from V and 4 bases from J, the junction kept 12 bases outside the gene matches. Libraries were prepared by immunoSEQ multiplex PCR; TCRdb keeps only in-frame clonotypes and omits some of them. The sample yields more than 110,000 clones, approximately 94% seen once. As for this clone: Antigen specificity is unknown.

The source is a young man in good health and CMV-seropositive. Sequencing input: PBMCs. This chain joins TRBV5-6 and TRBJ2-1; 8 bases agree with TRBD2. The CDR3 is CASSLEVSIGLAYNEQFF. The DNA for the CDR3 is TGTGCCAGCAGCTTGGAGGTTTCAATCGGACTAGCTTACAATGAGCAGTTCTTC. Drawing the rest from reference TRBV5-6 and TRBJ2-1, the complete variable domain is DAGVTQSPTHLIKTRGQQVTLRCSPKSGHDTVSWYQQALGQGPQFIFQYYEEEERQRGNFPDRFSGHQFPNYSSELNVNALLLGDSALYLCASSLEVSIGLAYNEQFFGPGTRLTVL.